The present entry profiles one TCR beta chain with its context. Its antigen is currently not known. Within one base of it there is no much larger clone, and no base qualities were kept. The library was built by means of the immunoSEQ multiplex PCR assay. Sourced from immuneACCESS, this table was stored by TCRdb with only in-frame sequences that have V and J called. A share of the clones is absent; for the studies checked, an unresolved V gene accounts for under half, and the remainder has no known explanation. This sample gives 25,000 to 30,000 clones in total; over 90% of them show up just once. The ten biggest clones cover approximately 18% of the sample. The sample comes from a study of chemoradiotherapy in HPV16-positive cancers (dated by TCRdb to between 2021 and 2022). Context from the whole study: Candidate HPV-specific T-cell clones and common TCR motifs were defined through functional T-cell assays on cells from a couple of HPV16-positive patients. The study asked whether T-cell immunity to the HPV oncoproteins E6 and E7 changes during chemoradiotherapy and whether this immunity affects survival. The candidate HPV-specific TCRs and motifs were subsequently tracked in TCR repertoires obtained from 90 or so patients with HPV-related cancers.

Study-wide findings and limitations: The functional definition of HPV-specific T cells was derived from only a couple of HPV16-positive patients, and the survival association was reported for HPV16-positive patients. Expansion of candidate HPV-specific clones and E7-related TCR motifs was observed in the tumor microenvironment during treatment, whereas no such expansion was observed for non-HPV-specific T cells. In HPV16-positive patients, expansion of HPV-responsive T cells during chemoradiotherapy was found to be associated with improved recurrence-free survival.

The germline V gene (reference sequence) supplies CDR1 SEHNR and CDR2 FQNEAQ. The CDR3, cysteine through phenylalanine, is 14 amino acids long. Solely the CDR3 DNA is kept, with 42 bases framed from the first base. Repertoires were sampled repeatedly over the course of chemoradiotherapy so that clonal expansion in the tumor microenvironment could be followed. The chain couples TRBV7-9 to TRBJ2-5; perhaps TRBD2 is the D gene, with 5 bases matching. The better agreement between TRBJ2-7 and the DNA end casts doubt on the J call. The origin of this receptor is a human donor with HPV-associated anogenital cancer. The source material was blood, sampled from a patient who underwent chemoradiotherapy. The DNA sequence is TGTGCCAGCAGCTTAGTAGGGAGCTCCTACGAGCAGTACTTC. The translation is CASSLVGSSYEQYF.